A selection of T cell receptor beta chains follows, all from one sample in a study of T cell repertoires in cytomegalovirus infection. TCRdb called the reads again in MiXCR, with one record for every CDR3 protein. Here the sample spans approximately 770,000 distinct CDR3 sequences, about 29% being singletons. No antigen has been assigned to these receptors. Source: cultured CD8+ T cells from PBMCs, taken from culture after CMV antigen stimulation. These receptors were collected from a human donor in good health (CMV status not recorded). Some clones in this sample may be carry-over from other donors' samples. Both conserved end residues are part of each CDR3. D genes are given only for firm matches. Size is omitted from some rows. Given values are once, few, many or a class for expanded clones.

TRBD1 TRBJ2-1 TRBV14 . TGTGCCAGCAGCCAGTTTACAGGGGGCTCCTACAATGAGCAGTTCTTC CASSQFTGGSYNEQFF
TRBD2 TRBJ2-1 TRBV6-4 few TGTGCCAGCAGTGCGACTAGCGGGTCTGAGCAGTTCTTC CASSATSGSEQFF
. TRBJ2-5 TRBV7-8 many TGTGCCAGCAGCTTAGACCCCGTGTCGGGGGCGAAAGAGACCCAGTACTTC CASSLDPVSGAKETQYF
TRBD2 TRBJ2-1 TRBV7-6 . TGTGCCAGCAGCGAGGGACTAGCGGCATACAATGAGCAGTTCTTC CASSEGLAAYNEQFF
. TRBJ2-7 TRBV6-1 few TGTGCCACCCACGCGGAAACCTACGAGCAGTACTTC CATHAETYEQYF
. TRBJ2-2 TRBV7-6 . TGTGCCAGCAGCTTAGCGCTGCCGCCCGGGGAGCTGTTTTTT CASSLALPPGELFF
TRBD1 TRBJ1-2 TRBV27 few TGTGCCAGCACCCATACAGGGGGCTATGGCTACACCTTC CASTHTGGYGYTF
. TRBJ2-2 TRBV24-1 . TGTGCCACCAGTGATTTCCGCAGGGGAGGCACCGGGGAGCTGTTTTTT CATSDFRRGGTGELFF
. TRBJ1-2 TRBV2 . TGTGCTAGCAGTGAAGCCGCGCCCTATGGCTACACCTTC CASSEAAPYGYTF
TRBD1 TRBJ1-2 TRBV15 few TGTGCCACCAGCAGTTCCGGGACAGGGGGTCAAGGCTACACCTTC CATSSSGTGGQGYTF
. TRBJ2-3 TRBV7-9 . TGTGCCAGCAGCTTCCGGGACCAAAACACAGATACGCAGTATTTT CASSFRDQNTDTQYF
. TRBJ1-1 TRBV12-3/TRBV12-4 few TGTGCCAGCACTCGCAGAGGGGAAACTGAAGCTTTCTTT CASTRRGETEAFF
. TRBJ1-3 TRBV2 . TGTGCCAGCAGTGCCAAGGGTCAGGACACCATATATTTT CASSAKGQDTIYF
. TRBJ2-2 TRBV12-3/TRBV12-4 few TGTGCCAGCAGTTTTTCCCCTGATCTCAGGGCGAACACCGGGGAGCTGTTTTTT CASSFSPDLRANTGELFF
. TRBJ1-6 TRBV7-2 many TGTGCCAGCAGCTCCCGGGACATGAATTCACCCCTCCACTTT CASSSRDMNSPLHF
. TRBJ2-1 TRBV28 few TGTGCCAGCAAGAAATACAATGAGCAGTTCTTC CASKKYNEQFF
. TRBJ2-1 TRBV4-1 . TGCGCCAGCAGCCAAGCTATGGGCAATGAGCAGTTCTTC CASSQAMGNEQFF
. TRBJ1-1 TRBV19 . TGTGCCAGTAGTAAAGTAGTTCCGCAGGTTGAAGCTTTCTTT CASSKVVPQVEAFF
. TRBJ1-2 TRBV2 . TGTGCCAGTCCACATGTCTCCTATGGCTACACCTTC CASPHVSYGYTF
. TRBJ1-5 TRBV6-5 . TGTGCCAGCAGTTGGGGGACACCGTATAGCAATCAGCCCCAGCATTTT CASSWGTPYSNQPQHF
. TRBJ1-2 TRBV7-2 many TGTGCCAGCAGCTTAGGCCGACAGCTTTATGGCTACACCTTC CASSLGRQLYGYTF
. TRBJ1-1 TRBV14 . TGTGCCAGCAGCCAAGATTCGGCGGAAACCCACACTGAAGCTTTCTTT CASSQDSAETHTEAFF
TRBD1 TRBJ2-7 TRBV7-9 . TGTGGCTGCTCCGGCCAGGGGGTTAAATTGGTGGATGAGCAGTACTTC CGCSGQGVKLVDEQYF
. TRBJ1-3 TRBV12-3/TRBV12-4 . TGTGCCAGCAGGGACCGCTCCTCTGGAAACACCATATATTTT CASRDRSSGNTIYF
TRBD1 TRBJ2-2 TRBV7-9 many TGTGCCAGCAGCCCCCGGACAGGGAAGAACACCGGGGAGCTGTTTTTT CASSPRTGKNTGELFF
TRBD1 TRBJ1-2 TRBV7-8 few TGTGCCAGCAGCTCCCGGACAGGCACTAACTATGGCTACACCTTC CASSSRTGTNYGYTF
. TRBJ1-2 TRBV5-6 . TGTGCCAGCAGCTTGTGGGATCCCAACTATGGCTACACCTTC CASSLWDPNYGYTF
. TRBJ1-2 TRBV4-1 once TGCGCCAGCAGCCAAGCGGAAAGTCTCTATGGCTACACCTTC CASSQAESLYGYTF
. TRBJ2-1 TRBV19 . TGTGCCAGTAGTATGGGGGCCGGGACCCGGTACAATGAGCAGTTCTTC CASSMGAGTRYNEQFF
TRBD2 TRBJ2-1 TRBV5-4 . TGTGCCAGCAGCTCGGGGTCCCTCGGGGGGGGCAATGAGCAGTTCTTC CASSSGSLGGGNEQFF
. TRBJ2-5 TRBV6-1 . TGTGCCGCTGGGACACACCAAGAGACCCAGTACTTC CAAGTHQETQYF
. TRBJ2-1 TRBV14 . TGTGCCAGCGCCCACCGGGACCTTCCCAATGAGCAGTTCTTC CASAHRDLPNEQFF
TRBD1 TRBJ1-1 TRBV5-1 . TGCGCCAGCAGCTTGGAGGGGGCGCATACTGAAGCTTTCTTT CASSLEGAHTEAFF
. TRBJ1-2 TRBV6-5 few TGTGCCAGCACCACGACTGGGGGAGGCAGAAACTATGGCTACACCTTC CASTTTGGGRNYGYTF
. TRBJ2-1 TRBV6-1 . TGTGCCAGCAGTGACCTGGGCTCCCTTGGGCAGTTCTTC CASSDLGSLGQFF
TRBD1 TRBJ2-7 TRBV27 many TGTGCCAGCAGTCCGCGACAGGGGGTCACCTACGAGCAGTACTTC CASSPRQGVTYEQYF
. TRBJ1-2 TRBV4-3 . TGCGCCAGCAGCCCTTCTGAGGTTTTCGGAAGTGGCTACACCTTC CASSPSEVFGSGYTF
TRBD1 TRBJ2-7 TRBV5-1 . TGCGCCAGCAGCTTGGCGGGACAGGGTGATAAAGACGAGCAGTACTTC CASSLAGQGDKDEQYF
TRBD2 TRBJ2-3 TRBV20-1 many TGCAGTGCTCTTTGGACTAGCGGGAAGGATACGCAGTATTTT CSALWTSGKDTQYF
. TRBJ1-5 TRBV27 few TGTGCCAGCAGTTTATTCGGGGAGGACAATCAGCCCCAGCATTTT CASSLFGEDNQPQHF
. TRBJ2-5 TRBV14 . TGTGCCAGCAGCAAGCGGCAGGATTGGGAGACCCAGTACTTC CASSKRQDWETQYF
TRBD1 TRBJ1-1 TRBV6-6 . TGTGCCAGCAGTTACTTGCCAGGGGGTAGAGACACTGAAGCTTTCTTT CASSYLPGGRDTEAFF
. TRBJ1-3 TRBV10-2 few TGCGCCAGCAGTGAGTTCGGTGGAGGCTCTGGAAACACCATATATTTT CASSEFGGGSGNTIYF
. TRBJ1-2 TRBV4-1 . TGCGCCAGCAGCCAAGGCGCGGCGGGCTACACCTTC CASSQGAAGYTF
. TRBJ1-5 TRBV5-6 many TGTGCCAGCAGCTTGGGACAGTTTAATCAGCCCCAGCATTTT CASSLGQFNQPQHF
. TRBJ2-1 TRBV2 . TGTGCCAGCAGTGAAGGTATAACCTCCTACAATGAGCAGTTCTTC CASSEGITSYNEQFF
TRBD1 TRBJ1-3 TRBV4-1 . TGCGCCAGCAGCCCGACAATCCCGGGACAGGGGCCCAGGGCTCCTGGAAACACCATATATTTT CASSPTIPGQGPRAPGNTIYF
TRBD1 TRBJ1-2 TRBV6-2/TRBV6-3 few TGTGCCAGCAGTCGATTACAGGGGGTGAGCGGCTACACCTTC CASSRLQGVSGYTF
. TRBJ2-1 TRBV10-2 . TGCGCCAGCAGTGAGAATAGCGGTTACAATGAGCAGTTCTTC CASSENSGYNEQFF
. TRBJ1-5 TRBV24-1 few TGTGCCACCAGCCAGGGTGGTAATCAGCCCCAGCATTTT CATSQGGNQPQHF